These 31 T cell receptor beta chains were sequenced from one sample in a study of T cells in Graves' hyperthyroidism and ophthalmopathy. RNA transcripts provided the source from which TCR beta CDR3 regions were amplified. TCR CDR3 underwent first-round RT-PCR with the HTBI primer set. One entry per CDR3 protein, called by TCRdb with MiXCR from the multiplex PCR reads. This sample has under 400,000 distinct CDR3 sequences, with 15% to 20% found just once. Sequencing was done on a sample of blood. The origin of the receptors is a woman between 45 and 65 years old with Graves' hyperthyroidism.

This clonotype occurred many times. The chain links TRBV30 to TRBJ1-5, with 7 nucleotides matching TRBD1. CDR1 is GTSNPN and CDR2 is SVGIG in the germline V gene (reference sequence). V gave up 0 bases and J gave up 7 bases; unmatched junction bases: 3. The CDR3 is 13 amino acids. CDR3 nucleotides: TGTGCCTGGAGTGTACAGGGGCGGCAGCCCCAGCATTTT. Amino acids: CAWSVQGRQPQHF.

This clonotype was counted many times. The chain links TRBV12-3 or TRBV12-4 to TRBJ2-1, with 11 bases fitting TRBD2. CDR3 length equals 16 residues. Trimming cost V 3 bases and J 7 bases; bases outside gene matches: 8. Written as DNA, the CDR3 is TGTGCCAGCAGTTTGATTAGCGGGGGGGCCATAAATGAGCAGTTCTTC. Its protein is CASSLISGGAINEQFF.

The chain uses TRBV19 and TRBJ2-1; D might be TRBD1 or TRBD2, each matching 5 bases. The CDR3 spans 20 residues. CDR1 is LNHDA, CDR2 SQIVND, per germline (reference sequence). Trimming cost V 5 bases and J 0 bases, with 26 bases left between them. Written as DNA, the CDR3 is TGTGCCAGTAGTCCTCCCCCGGGACGGGCGGAGACTATCTCCTACAATGAGCAGTTCTTC. It is translated as CASSPPPGRAETISYNEQFF.

This clonotype was recorded a few times. The CDR3 sequence is CASEDGLAKNIQYF. Here the CDR3 DNA reads TGTGCCAGCGAGGACGGACTAGCCAAAAACATTCAGTACTTC. This chain links TRBV2 with TRBJ2-4; possible D gene TRBD2, 5 bases. CDR1 is SNHLY and CDR2 is FYNNEI in the germline V gene. The CDR3 length is 14 residues. With 8 bases removed from V and 0 bases from J, the gap between germline ends came to 11 bases.

The chain joins TRBV5-1 to TRBJ2-1; possible D gene TRBD1, 6 bases. The germline CDR1 and CDR2 sequences are SGHRS and YFSETQ. The CDR3 spans 13 residues. With 2 bases removed from V and 8 bases from J, the gap between germline ends came to 11 bases. The CDR3 DNA reads as TGCGCCAGCAGCTTACTGGGGGCGCATGAGCAGTTCTTC. Its translation is CASSLLGAHEQFF.

V is TRBV27 and J is TRBJ2-2; the D gene could be TRBD1 or TRBD2 (7 bases each). CDR3 size: 17 residues. Trimming removed 6 bases from V and 1 base from J, with 18 bases in between. Looked up from germline, CDR1 is MNHEY and CDR2 is SMNVEV (reference sequence). CDR3 in amino acids: CASRREGAGLNTGELFF. CDR3 sequence (DNA): TGTGCCAGCAGGAGGGAGGGGGCGGGGCTGAACACCGGGGAGCTGTTTTTT.

This clonotype was seen at least ten times. The chain recombines TRBV7-6 with TRBJ2-1, with 10 bases identical to TRBD2. Trimming took 3 bases from V and 6 from J; bases not matched to a gene: 8. The CDR3 has 16 amino acids. In germline, CDR1 is SGHVS, CDR2 FNYEAQ. The CDR3 sequence: CASSLGSGGAGNEQFF. For the CDR3, the DNA is TGTGCCAGCAGCTTGGGGAGCGGGGGGGCCGGCAATGAGCAGTTCTTC. The variable domain in full, completed from reference TRBV7-6 and TRBJ2-1, reads GAGVSQSPRYKVTKRGQDVALRCDPISGHVSLYWYRQALGQGPEFLTYFNYEAQQDKSGLPNDRFSAERPEGSISTLTIQRTEQRDSAMYRCASSLGSGGAGNEQFFGPGTRLTVL.

This clonotype was seen repeatedly, ten times or more. The chain combines TRBV2 with TRBJ1-2, with D perhaps TRBD1 (5 bases). The CDR3 is 12 amino acids. V was pared by 6 bases and J by 8 bases, with 13 bases between. CDR1 is SNHLY, CDR2 FYNNEI, per germline. The CDR3 reads CASRDTFYGYTF. CDR3 DNA sequence: TGTGCCAGCAGGGACACCTTCTACGGCTACACCTTC. Looking up the rest from reference TRBV2 and TRBJ1-2 gives the full variable domain: EPEVTQTPSHQVTQMGQEVILRCVPISNHLYFYWYRQILGQKVEFLVSFYNNEISEKSEIFDDQFSVERPDGSNFTLKIRSTKLEDSAMYFCASRDTFYGYTFGSGTRLTVV.

The CDR3: CASQGPNYGYTF. The CDR3 DNA reads TGTGCCAGCCAGGGGCCTAACTATGGCTACACCTTC. The rearrangement joins TRBV9 to TRBJ1-2; weak D call: TRBD1 (6 bases). The CDR3 is 12 residues long. Looked up from germline, CDR1 is SGDLS and CDR2 is YYNGEE. With 7 bases removed from V and 0 bases from J, the gap between germline ends came to 7 bases.

The genes are TRBV5-6 and TRBJ2-6; D possibly matches TRBD1 or TRBD2 (5 bases each). Germline assignment: CDR1 SGHDT and CDR2 YYEEEE. V dropped 4 bases and J dropped 12 bases, with 23 bases sitting between them. The CDR3 spans 16 residues. The CDR3 region has the DNA TGTGCCAGCAGCGTGTCGGGGTGGGGACGAACGGGCGTCCTGACTTTC. This codes for CASSVSGWGRTGVLTF. Looking up the rest from reference TRBV5-6 and TRBJ2-6 gives the full variable domain: DAGVTQSPTHLIKTRGQQVTLRCSPKSGHDTVSWYQQALGQGPQFIFQYYEEEERQRGNFPDRFSGHQFPNYSSELNVNALLLGDSALYLCASSVSGWGRTGVLTFGAGSRLTVL.

This clonotype was seen many times. In nucleotides, the CDR3 is TGTGCCAGCACCGTGGGTTCAGCCTACGAGCAGTACGTC. This sequence encodes CASTVGSAYEQYV. The chain carries TRBV6-1 and TRBJ2-7; D call uncertain. The V end was cut by 7 bases, the J end by 2 bases, with 12 bases between. The germline V gene has CDR1 MNHNS and CDR2 SASEGT. The CDR3 runs to 13 residues.

This clonotype was counted at least ten times. CDR3 bases: TGTGCCAGCAGCTCCAACCGGGGACAGGGGGCTTTCGGTGAGCAGTTCTTC. Amino acids: CASSSNRGQGAFGEQFF. This sequence joins TRBV7-9 and TRBJ2-1, with 12 nucleotides matching TRBD1. V trimming: 4 bases; J trimming: 9 bases; junction bases outside the gene matches: 13. This CDR3 has 17 amino acids. Germline-derived CDR1 and CDR2 are SEHNR and FQNEAQ (reference sequence).

This clonotype was recorded many times. The gene calls are TRBV20-1 and TRBJ1-1; weak D call: TRBD1 (6 bases). The CDR3 spans 14 residues. CDR1 is DFQATT, CDR2 SNEGSKA, per germline (reference sequence). The ends were cut back, 1 base at V and 1 base at J, with 10 bases in the middle. The CDR3 region has the DNA TGCAGTGCTAGAGTAGGGGGAGGGAACACTGAAGCTTTCTTT. It yields the protein CSARVGGGNTEAFF.

The chain uses TRBV29-1 and TRBJ2-5; D remains ambiguous. V gave up 4 bases and J gave up 0 bases, with 9 bases separating them. Germline V gene data show CDR1 as SQVTM and CDR2 as ANQGSEA. The CDR3 runs 13 residues. For the CDR3, the DNA is TGCAGCGTTGTAGGGCGGCACCAAGAGACCCAGTACTTC. Amino acid sequence: CSVVGRHQETQYF.

The table lists this clonotype with many counts. This chain joins TRBV7-9 and TRBJ2-1; D not resolved. Germline V CDR1 and CDR2: SEHNR, FQNEAQ (reference sequence). The V end was cut by 8 bases, the J end by 4 bases, with 15 bases between. This CDR3 is built from 14 residues. As DNA, the CDR3 is TGTGCCAGCGATTCTGCGATGGGATACAATGAGCAGTTCTTC. Amino acids: CASDSAMGYNEQFF.

The chain links TRBV3-1 to TRBJ1-2; no firm D call. The CDR3 contains 14 residues. CDR1 is LGHDT, CDR2 YNNKEL, per germline (reference sequence). Trimming left V 2 bases short and J 4 bases short, with 11 bases between. The CDR3: CASSQLGAAYGYTF. The CDR3 DNA follows: TGTGCCAGCAGCCAATTAGGAGCAGCCTATGGCTACACCTTC.

This clonotype was recorded once. The chain uses TRBV19 and TRBJ1-2; 7 positions match TRBD1. The CDR3 is made up of 13 amino acids. Germline V gene lookup returns CDR1 LNHDA and CDR2 SQIVND (reference sequence). The V and J ends lost 8 bases and 1 base, in that order; junction bases with no gene match: 4. The CDR3 DNA follows: TGTGCCAGTTCGGACAGGAATAACTATGGCTACACCTTC. Its protein product is CASSDRNNYGYTF.

Details on this clonotype: One end of the junction fails to match germline, which may point to a read error. The chain recombines TRBV7-9 with TRBJ2-5; TRBD1 aligns across 9 bases. Germline V gene lookup returns CDR1 SEHNR and CDR2 FQNEAQ (reference sequence). The CDR3 is 15 residues long. The CDR3 bases are TGTGCCAGCAGCTTAATAGGGACAGGGCAAGGGACCCAGTACTTC. Amino acid sequence: CASSLIGTGQGTQYF.

The CDR3 DNA reads TGTGCCATCAGGGGGGGAGAAGGTAGCAATCAGCCCCAGCATTTT. Amino acids: CAIRGGEGSNQPQHF. The V gene is TRBV10-3, the J gene TRBJ1-5; D possibly corresponds to TRBD1 (5 bases). This CDR3 spans 15 amino acids. CDR1 ENHRY and CDR2 SYGVKD come from the germline V gene. V dropped 6 bases and J dropped 0 bases, with 12 bases sitting between them.

The chain links TRBV28 to TRBJ1-1; 7 nucleotides align to TRBD1. There are 15 residues in the CDR3. The J segment lost 0 bases and the V segment lost 6 bases, leaving 7 bases of the junction unmatched. Germline V CDR1 and CDR2: MDHEN, SYDVKM. The CDR3 sequence: CASRRTGAVNTEAFF. CDR3 nucleotide sequence: TGTGCCAGCAGGCGCACAGGGGCCGTGAACACTGAAGCTTTCTTT. Full variable domain (missing parts from reference TRBV28 and TRBJ1-1): DVKVTQSSRYLVKRTGEKVFLECVQDMDHENMFWYRQDPGLGLRLIYFSYDVKMKEKGDIPEGYSVSREKKERFSLILESASTNQTSMYLCASRRTGAVNTEAFFGQGTRLTVV.

As concerns this clonotype: A read error is possible here, since a much larger clone lies one base away. The rearrangement links TRBV18 to TRBJ1-2; no definite D call. V lost 6 bases to trimming and J lost 8 bases, with 13 bases between them. This CDR3 has 12 amino acids. The germline V gene has CDR1 KGHSH and CDR2 LQKENI. In DNA, the CDR3 is TGTGCCAGCTCCCCCGGGGATATCGGCTACACCTTC. As protein: CASSPGDIGYTF.

This clonotype has more than one count but fewer than ten. This rearrangement joins TRBV6-8 to TRBJ1-1; D gene uncertain. With 7 bases removed from V and 0 bases from J, the gap between germline ends came to 24 bases. Germline V gene sequence: CDR1 MNHGY, CDR2 SAAAGT. The CDR3 length is 18 residues. DNA for the CDR3: TGTGCCAGCACCTACAACCTCCAGAAGGGAGCCTTGAACACTGAAGCTTTCTTT. Residues: CASTYNLQKGALNTEAFF.

About this clonotype itself: The junction shows a germline mismatch at one end, possibly a read error. The chain is built from TRBV16 and TRBJ1-5; D call uncertain. The germline V gene has CDR1 KGHSY and CDR2 FQNENV. The CDR3 extends over 14 amino acids. Here the CDR3 reads CASSLATSNLPQHF. CDR3 DNA: TGTGCCAGCAGCCTCGCTACCTCCAATCTGCCCCAGCATTTT.

Only a few counts were recorded for this clonotype. J is TRBJ2-2 and V is TRBV5-1; TRBD1 matches 9 bases. From germline, CDR1 is SGHRS and CDR2 YFSETQ. This CDR3 region has 18 residues. Trimming removed 1 base from V and 1 base from J; junction bases left unmatched: 8. The CDR3 coding sequence is TGCGCCAGCAGCTTGTGGGGACAGGGCTCAATGAACACCGGGGAGCTGTTTTTT. This gives the protein CASSLWGQGSMNTGELFF.

This clonotype has a count of ten or more. The V gene is TRBV6-1, the J gene TRBJ2-7, with a weak D call TRBD2 (6 bases). The CDR3 consists of 15 residues. CDR1 and CDR2 (germline): MNHNS, SASEGT. With 10 bases removed from V and 5 bases from J, the gap between germline ends came to 24 bases. This chain's CDR3 is CATFPSLAHPHEQYV. CDR3 DNA: TGTGCCACCTTCCCCAGCCTAGCGCACCCCCACGAGCAGTACGTC.

This clonotype was observed a few times. This chain links TRBV30 with TRBJ1-3; D gene ambiguous. The V gene lost 6 bases and the J gene lost 4 bases, with 19 bases spanning the gap. Germline-derived CDR1 and CDR2 are GTSNPN and SVGIG (reference sequence). The CDR3 contains 15 residues. CDR3 sequence (DNA): TGTGCCTGCGGAACAGCTCTTCCGAACGGAAACACCATATATTTT. This encodes CACGTALPNGNTIYF.

V is TRBV4-1 and J is TRBJ2-7, with D possibly being TRBD1 or TRBD2 (5 bases each). V lost 1 base and J 2 bases, leaving 12 bases between the germline ends. This CDR3 comprises 15 residues. Germline V gene data show CDR1 as MGHRA and CDR2 as YSYEKL. This CDR3 reads CASSQVFGATYEQYV. CDR3 DNA: TGCGCCAGCAGCCAAGTCTTCGGGGCAACCTACGAGCAGTACGTC.

This clonotype was detected many times. The chain is built from TRBV7-9 and TRBJ2-3; D remains unclear. Germline lookup yields CDR1 SEHNR and CDR2 FQNEAQ (reference sequence). V was cut by 6 bases and J by 3 bases, with 10 bases left in between. There are 13 residues in the CDR3. The CDR3 DNA is TGTGCCAGCAGGATGGATTCGACAGATACGCAGTATTTT. Protein: CASRMDSTDTQYF.

The rearrangement links TRBV6-5 to TRBJ2-3; 11 bases agree with TRBD2. The germline V gene encodes CDR1 MNHEY and CDR2 SVGAGI. This CDR3 contains 19 residues. The V segment lost 2 bases and the J segment 0 bases; nucleotides outside the gene matches: 10. CDR3 bases: TGTGCCAGCAGTTACCCCCTAGCGGGGGGCCGGACTAGCACAGATACGCAGTATTTT. It is translated as CASSYPLAGGRTSTDTQYF.

This rearrangement joins TRBV5-1 to TRBJ2-1; possible D gene TRBD1, 6 bases. The CDR3 loop spans 16 amino acids. Trimming left V 3 bases short and J 0 bases short, with 13 bases between. The germline V gene encodes CDR1 SGHRS and CDR2 YFSETQ. CDR3 DNA: TGCGCCAGCAGCTCGCGAGACAGGTTCTCCTACAATGAGCAGTTCTTC. Residues: CASSSRDRFSYNEQFF.

This clonotype was picked up many times. The chain uses TRBV2 and TRBJ1-2; D is undetermined. V lost 6 bases and J 3 bases, leaving 11 bases between the germline ends. The CDR3 sequence is 13 residues long. From germline, CDR1 is SNHLY and CDR2 FYNNEI. Here the CDR3 reads CASSTDGDYGYTF. In DNA, the CDR3 is TGTGCCAGCAGCACGGACGGCGACTATGGCTACACCTTC.